This T cell receptor (beta chain) came from a study of T-cell reconstitution after alpha-beta-depleted transplantation in children. This clonotype came up a few times. Looked up from germline, CDR1 is ENHRY and CDR2 is SYGVKD. The CDR3 consists of 15 residues. Between the trimmed V and J ends, which lost 0 bases and 1 base, there was a span of 10 bases. Preparation of the TCRbeta library was carried out with unique molecular identifiers. TCRdb re-called the PCR reads with MiXCR, one entry per CDR3 protein. The sample lists nearly 400,000 distinct CDR3 sequences, 20% occurring once. The sequence was collected from a human donor who donated a stem cell graft to a child with acute myeloid leukemia. Material: PBMCs from the stem cell graft donor, obtained from the stem cell graft. V gene TRBV10-3 combines with J gene TRBJ2-7, with a weak D call TRBD1 (6 bases). The CDR3 DNA reads as TGTGCCATCAGTGAGTCGATCGGACAGTCCTACGAGCAGTACTTC. This translates into CAISESIGQSYEQYF.